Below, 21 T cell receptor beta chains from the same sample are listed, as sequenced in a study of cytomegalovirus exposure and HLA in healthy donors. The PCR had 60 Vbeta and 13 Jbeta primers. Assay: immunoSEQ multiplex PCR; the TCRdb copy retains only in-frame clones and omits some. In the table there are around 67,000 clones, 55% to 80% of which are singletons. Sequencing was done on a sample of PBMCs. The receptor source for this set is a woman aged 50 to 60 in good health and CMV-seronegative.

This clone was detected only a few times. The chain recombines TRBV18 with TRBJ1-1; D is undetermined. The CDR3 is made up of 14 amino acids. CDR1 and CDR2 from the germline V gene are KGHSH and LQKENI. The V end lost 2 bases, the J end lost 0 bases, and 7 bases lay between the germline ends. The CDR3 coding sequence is TGTGCCAGCTCACCAGAACAGATGAACACTGAAGCTTTCTTT. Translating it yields CASSPEQMNTEAFF.

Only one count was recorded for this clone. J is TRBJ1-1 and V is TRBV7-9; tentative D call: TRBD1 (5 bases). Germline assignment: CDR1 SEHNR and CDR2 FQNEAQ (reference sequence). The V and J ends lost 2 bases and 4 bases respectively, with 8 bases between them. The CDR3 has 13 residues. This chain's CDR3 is CASSLNTGTEAFF. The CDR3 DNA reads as TGTGCCAGCAGCTTAAACACAGGCACTGAAGCTTTCTTT.

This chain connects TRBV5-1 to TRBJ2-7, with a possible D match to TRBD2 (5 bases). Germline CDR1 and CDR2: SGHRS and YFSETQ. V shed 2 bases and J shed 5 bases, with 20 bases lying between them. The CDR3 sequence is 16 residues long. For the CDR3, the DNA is TGCGCCAGCAGCTTCCCCAAGGACTCGCGGCTGGACGAGCAGTACTTC. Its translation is CASSFPKDSRLDEQYF. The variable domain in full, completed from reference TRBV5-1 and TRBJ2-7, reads KAGVTQTPRYLIKTRGQQVTLSCSPISGHRSVSWYQQTPGQGLQFLFEYFSETQRNKGNFPGRFSGRQFSNSRSEMNVSTLELGDSALYLCASSFPKDSRLDEQYFGPGTRLTVT.

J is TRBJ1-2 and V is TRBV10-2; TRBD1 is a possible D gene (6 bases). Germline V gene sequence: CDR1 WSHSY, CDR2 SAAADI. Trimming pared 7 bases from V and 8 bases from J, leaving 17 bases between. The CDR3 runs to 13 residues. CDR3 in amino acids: CASNGTPVSGYTF. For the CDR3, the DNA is TGCGCCAGCAACGGGACACCGGTATCGGGCTACACCTTC.

As DNA, the CDR3 is TGTGCTAGTGGTCTTAGCGGGATAGACTACGAGCAGTACTTC. Encoded protein: CASGLSGIDYEQYF. V is TRBV12-5 and J is TRBJ2-7, with 8 bases fitting TRBD2. The junction had 6 bases not matched to a gene; V was cut back by 5 bases and J by 3 bases. This CDR3 has 14 amino acids. Germline V gene data show CDR1 as LGHNT and CDR2 as FRNRAP.

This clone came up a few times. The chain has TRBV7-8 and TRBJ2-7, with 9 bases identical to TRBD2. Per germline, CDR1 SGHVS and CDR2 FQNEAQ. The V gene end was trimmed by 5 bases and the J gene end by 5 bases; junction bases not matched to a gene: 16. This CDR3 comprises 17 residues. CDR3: CASSVTSGLSVLHEQYF. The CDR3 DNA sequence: TGTGCCAGCAGCGTAACTAGCGGGCTCAGTGTGTTGCACGAGCAGTACTTC.

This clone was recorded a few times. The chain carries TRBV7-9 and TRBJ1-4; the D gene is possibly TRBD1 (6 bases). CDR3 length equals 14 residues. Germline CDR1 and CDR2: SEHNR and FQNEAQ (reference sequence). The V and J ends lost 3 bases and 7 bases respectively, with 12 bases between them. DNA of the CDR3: TGTGCCAGCAGCTTCGGGGGGCACGGTGAAAAACTGTTTTTT. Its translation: CASSFGGHGEKLFF.

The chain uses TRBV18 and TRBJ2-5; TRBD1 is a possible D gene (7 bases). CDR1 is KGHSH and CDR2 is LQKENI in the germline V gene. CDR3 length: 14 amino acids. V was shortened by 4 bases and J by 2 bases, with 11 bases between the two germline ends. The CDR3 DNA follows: TGTGCCAGCTCACTGCGGGACAGACAAGAGACCCAGTACTTC. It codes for CASSLRDRQETQYF. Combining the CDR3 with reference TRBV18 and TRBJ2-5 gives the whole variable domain NAGVMQNPRHLVRRRGQEARLRCSPMKGHSHVYWYRQLPEEGLKFMVYLQKENIIDESGMPKERFSAEFPKEGPSILRIQQVVRGDSAAYFCASSLRDRQETQYFGPGTRLLVL.

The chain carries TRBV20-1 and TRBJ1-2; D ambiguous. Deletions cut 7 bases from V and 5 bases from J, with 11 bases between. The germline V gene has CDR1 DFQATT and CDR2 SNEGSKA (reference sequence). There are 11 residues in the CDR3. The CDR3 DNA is TGCAGTGTTGAGAGGGATTATGGCTACACCTTC. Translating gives CSVERDYGYTF.

Here the CDR3 DNA reads TGTGCCAGTGTTCGAGGGCAGGATACCTATGGCTACACCTTC. It codes for CASVRGQDTYGYTF. The chain carries TRBV19 and TRBJ1-2; D is uncertain. Trimming took off 8 bases at V and 4 bases at J, with 17 bases between the two ends. CDR1 and CDR2 from the germline V gene are LNHDA and SQIVND (reference sequence). The CDR3 is made up of 14 amino acids.

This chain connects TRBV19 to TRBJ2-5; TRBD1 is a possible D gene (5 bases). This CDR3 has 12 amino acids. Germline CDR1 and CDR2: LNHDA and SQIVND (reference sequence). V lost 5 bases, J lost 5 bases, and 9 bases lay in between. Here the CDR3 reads CASSYKGETQYF. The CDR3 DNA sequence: TGTGCCAGTAGTTATAAGGGGGAGACCCAGTACTTC.

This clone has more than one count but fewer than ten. In DNA form, the CDR3 reads TGTGCCAGCAGCTCCCAGGTGACGCAGTATTTT. Residues: CASSSQVTQYF. V and J are TRBV9 and TRBJ2-3; D gene ambiguous. V lost 4 bases to trimming and J lost 9 bases, with 9 bases between them. The germline gives CDR1 SGDLS, CDR2 YYNGEE. The CDR3 spans 11 residues.

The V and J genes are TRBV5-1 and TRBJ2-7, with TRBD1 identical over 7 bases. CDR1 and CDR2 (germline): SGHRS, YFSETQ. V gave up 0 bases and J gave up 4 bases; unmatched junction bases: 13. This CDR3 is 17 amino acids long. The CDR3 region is CASSLAGPGTDQYEQYF. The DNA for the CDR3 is TGCGCCAGCAGCTTGGCCGGGCCCGGGACAGATCAATACGAGCAGTACTTC. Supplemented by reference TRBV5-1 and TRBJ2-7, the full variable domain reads KAGVTQTPRYLIKTRGQQVTLSCSPISGHRSVSWYQQTPGQGLQFLFEYFSETQRNKGNFPGRFSGRQFSNSRSEMNVSTLELGDSALYLCASSLAGPGTDQYEQYFGPGTRLTVT.

The CDR3 bases are TGCGCCAGCAGCTTGGTGGGGGCTTCCGAGCAGTACTTC. Translation gives CASSLVGASEQYF. This sequence joins TRBV5-1 and TRBJ2-7, with D possibly matching TRBD1 (6 bases). V lost 0 bases to trimming and J lost 6 bases, with 10 bases between them. This CDR3 region has 13 residues. The V gene's germline CDR1 is SGHRS and CDR2 YFSETQ.

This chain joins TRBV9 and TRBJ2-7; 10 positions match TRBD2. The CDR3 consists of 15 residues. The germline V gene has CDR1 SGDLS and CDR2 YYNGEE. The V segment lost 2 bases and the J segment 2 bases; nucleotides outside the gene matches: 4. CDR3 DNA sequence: TGTGCCAGCAGCGTGGACGGGACTAGCGCCTACGAGCAGTACTTC. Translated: CASSVDGTSAYEQYF. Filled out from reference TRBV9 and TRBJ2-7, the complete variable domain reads DSGVTQTPKHLITATGQRVTLRCSPRSGDLSVYWYQQSLDQGLQFLIQYYNGEERAKGNILERFSAQQFPDLHSELNLSSLELGDSALYFCASSVDGTSAYEQYFGPGTRLTVT.

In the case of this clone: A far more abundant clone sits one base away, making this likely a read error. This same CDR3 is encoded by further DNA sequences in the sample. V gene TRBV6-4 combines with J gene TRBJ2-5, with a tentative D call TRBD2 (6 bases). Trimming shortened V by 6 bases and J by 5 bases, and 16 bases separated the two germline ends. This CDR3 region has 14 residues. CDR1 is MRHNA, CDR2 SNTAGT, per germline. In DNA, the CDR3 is TGTGCCAGCAGCCCGACCGGGACTGCGGAGACCCAGTACTTC. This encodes CASSPTGTAETQYF.

CDR3 sequence reads: CASSLRTGGHEQFF. In DNA, the CDR3 is TGTGCCAGCAGCCTTCGGACAGGGGGCCATGAGCAGTTCTTC. The chain links TRBV7-2 to TRBJ2-1; 11 bases are a match to TRBD1. J lost 8 bases, V lost 5 bases, and 5 bases had no gene match. Looked up from germline, CDR1 is SGHTA and CDR2 is FQGNSA. The CDR3 is 14 residues long.

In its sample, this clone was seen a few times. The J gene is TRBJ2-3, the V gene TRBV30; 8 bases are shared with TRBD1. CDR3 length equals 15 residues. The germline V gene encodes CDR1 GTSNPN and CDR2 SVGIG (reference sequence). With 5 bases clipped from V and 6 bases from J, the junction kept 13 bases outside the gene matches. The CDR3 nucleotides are TGTGCCTGGGAGTCGCGGCAGGGGGCGCGGGATACGCAGTATTTT. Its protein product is CAWESRQGARDTQYF. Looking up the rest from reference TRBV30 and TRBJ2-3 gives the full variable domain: SQTIHQWPATLVQPVGSPLSLECTVEGTSNPNLYWYRQAAGRGLQLLFYSVGIGQISSEVPQNLSASRPQDRQFILSSKKLLLSDSGFYLCAWESRQGARDTQYFGPGTRLTVL.

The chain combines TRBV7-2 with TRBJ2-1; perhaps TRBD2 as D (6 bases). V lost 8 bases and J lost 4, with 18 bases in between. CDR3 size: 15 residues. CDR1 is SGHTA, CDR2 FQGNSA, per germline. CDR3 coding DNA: TGTGCCAGCTCTATAGCGGTGGCTACTTACAATGAGCAGTTCTTC. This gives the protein CASSIAVATYNEQFF.

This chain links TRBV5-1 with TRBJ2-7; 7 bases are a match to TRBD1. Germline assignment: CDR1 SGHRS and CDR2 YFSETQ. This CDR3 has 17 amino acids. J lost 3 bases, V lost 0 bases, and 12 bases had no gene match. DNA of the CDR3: TGCGCCAGCAGCTTGGGGCCGAGGGGACAGTCCGACTACGAGCAGTACTTC. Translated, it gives CASSLGPRGQSDYEQYF.

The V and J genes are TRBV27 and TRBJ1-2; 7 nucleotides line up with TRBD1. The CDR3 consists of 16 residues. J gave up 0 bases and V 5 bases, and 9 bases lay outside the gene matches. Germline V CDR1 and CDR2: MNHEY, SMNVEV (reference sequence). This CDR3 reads CASSKKGTAPNYGYTF. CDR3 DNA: TGTGCCAGCAGTAAAAAAGGGACAGCTCCTAACTATGGCTACACCTTC.